A selection of T cell receptor beta chains follows, all from one sample in a study of cytomegalovirus exposure and HLA in healthy donors. Produced via immunoSEQ multiplex PCR; TCRdb's table is partial and in-frame only. The table includes 100,000 or so clones, approximately 82% detected once. Sequencing was performed on PBMCs. These TCRs come from a man aged 40-49 years in good health and CMV-seropositive. CDR3s include the opening cysteine and the closing phenylalanine or tryptophan. The D gene is left open where the match is weak. Clone size appears in some rows only: once, few, many, or a class for an expanded clone.

D: TRBD1; size: -; V: TRBV29-1; length: 14; J: TRBJ2-7; CDR3: CSVVVRDRYYEQYF; DNA: TGCAGCGTTGTAGTGCGGGACAGGTACTACGAGCAGTACTTC
D: TRBD1; size: -; V: TRBV4-1; length: 15; J: TRBJ2-1; CDR3: CASSPRQGPYNEQFF; DNA: TGCGCCAGCAGCCCCCGACAGGGCCCCTACAATGAGCAGTTCTTC
D: -; size: few; V: TRBV7-9; length: 15; J: TRBJ1-1; CDR3: CASSPPSQGGTEAFF; DNA: TGTGCCAGCAGCCCCCCAAGTCAGGGTGGAACTGAAGCTTTCTTT
D: TRBD1; size: -; V: TRBV11-2; length: 15; J: TRBJ1-2; CDR3: CASSLRTGWTYGYTF; DNA: TGTGCCAGCAGCTTACGGACAGGGTGGACCTATGGCTACACCTTC
D: -; size: -; V: TRBV27; length: 16; J: TRBJ1-6; CDR3: CASSSRTLSYNSPLHF; DNA: TGTGCCAGCAGTTCGAGAACCCTCTCCTATAATTCACCCCTCCACTTT
D: -; size: -; V: TRBV6-6; length: 15; J: TRBJ2-5; CDR3: CASTPTNQGQETQYF; DNA: TGTGCCAGCACCCCGACCAACCAGGGGCAAGAGACCCAGTACTTC
D: TRBD2; size: once; V: TRBV4-2; length: 15; J: TRBJ2-1; CDR3: CASSQVGSGGNEQFF; DNA: TGTGCCAGCAGCCAAGTTGGTAGCGGGGGAAATGAGCAGTTCTTC
D: -; size: -; V: TRBV4-1; length: 15; J: TRBJ1-1; CDR3: CASKERELSNTEAFF; DNA: TGCGCCAGCAAGGAGAGGGAATTGTCGAACACTGAAGCTTTCTTT
D: -; size: -; V: TRBV5-4; length: 16; J: TRBJ2-2; CDR3: CASSSDRRANTGELFF; DNA: TGTGCCAGCAGCTCCGACAGGCGGGCGAACACCGGGGAGCTGTTTTTT
D: -; size: few; V: TRBV7-2; length: 11; J: TRBJ2-7; CDR3: CASSLGQALNF; DNA: TGTGCCAGCAGCTTAGGACAGGCTCTAAACTTC
D: TRBD1; size: -; V: TRBV2; length: 15; J: TRBJ1-4; CDR3: CASRETGTVGEKLFF; DNA: TGTGCCAGCAGGGAAACCGGGACAGTCGGTGAAAAACTGTTTTTT
D: -; size: -; V: TRBV19; length: 17; J: TRBJ2-1; CDR3: CASSPTVGGGSYNEQFF; DNA: TGTGCCAGTAGTCCCACAGTGGGGGGAGGCTCCTACAATGAGCAGTTCTTC
D: TRBD2; size: -; V: TRBV9; length: 15; J: TRBJ2-2; CDR3: CASSVTGGLTGELFF; DNA: TGTGCCAGCAGCGTAACGGGAGGGCTCACCGGGGAGCTGTTTTTT
D: TRBD1; size: -; V: TRBV30; length: 18; J: TRBJ1-6; CDR3: CAWSAGTGRISYNSPLHF; DNA: TGTGCCTGGAGTGCCGGGACAGGGCGGATTTCCTATAATTCACCCCTCCACTTT
D: TRBD1; size: -; V: TRBV7-2; length: 14; J: TRBJ2-7; CDR3: CASSTDRGPYEQYF; DNA: TGTGCCAGCAGCACCGACAGGGGCCCCTACGAGCAGTACTTC
D: TRBD2; size: -; V: TRBV5-8; length: 15; J: TRBJ2-1; CDR3: CASSLVSGRLNEQFF; DNA: TGTGCCAGCAGCTTGGTAAGCGGGAGGTTAAATGAGCAGTTCTTC
D: TRBD2; size: -; V: TRBV29-1; length: 15; J: TRBJ2-5; CDR3: CSADGLAGGPGTQYF; DNA: TGCAGCGCCGATGGACTAGCGGGGGGGCCGGGGACCCAGTACTTC
D: TRBD2; size: -; V: TRBV9; length: 17; J: TRBJ2-1; CDR3: CASSVFGTSGTYNEQFF; DNA: TGTGCCAGCAGCGTATTCGGGACTAGCGGTACCTACAATGAGCAGTTCTTC
D: TRBD2; size: -; V: TRBV7-2; length: 15; J: TRBJ2-1; CDR3: CASSLTSGSWDEQFF; DNA: TGTGCCAGCAGCCTAACTAGCGGGAGTTGGGATGAGCAGTTCTTC
D: TRBD1; size: -; V: TRBV5-1; length: 15; J: TRBJ1-1; CDR3: CASSKDRVRNTEAFF; DNA: TGCGCCAGCAGCAAGGACAGGGTTCGGAACACTGAAGCTTTCTTT
D: TRBD1; size: few; V: TRBV5-5; length: 14; J: TRBJ1-5; CDR3: CASSLDRGNDPQHF; DNA: TGTGCCAGCAGCTTGGACAGGGGTAATGATCCCCAGCATTTT
D: -; size: -; V: TRBV7-9; length: 13; J: TRBJ1-6; CDR3: CASSFESSSPLHF; DNA: TGTGCCAGCAGCTTCGAGAGCTCATCACCCCTCCACTTT
D: -; size: -; V: TRBV4-1; length: 15; J: TRBJ2-1; CDR3: CASSHPLGERTGQFF; DNA: TGCGCCAGCAGCCACCCACTGGGTGAGCGGACCGGGCAGTTCTTC
D: TRBD1; size: -; V: TRBV19; length: 13; J: TRBJ1-6; CDR3: CASSDRGTAPLHF; DNA: TGTGCCAGTAGCGACAGGGGTACTGCACCCCTCCACTTT
D: TRBD2; size: -; V: TRBV5-4; length: 17; J: TRBJ2-1; CDR3: CASSLNYWREGPSEQFF; DNA: TGTGCCAGCAGCCTAAACTACTGGCGGGAGGGCCCCAGTGAGCAGTTCTTC
D: TRBD2; size: -; V: TRBV28; length: 14; J: TRBJ2-5; CDR3: CASSLMGGAETQYF; DNA: TGTGCCAGCAGTTTAATGGGAGGGGCGGAGACCCAGTACTTC
D: -; size: -; V: TRBV5-4; length: 13; J: TRBJ2-1; CDR3: CASSPQGYREQFF; DNA: TGTGCCAGCAGCCCACAGGGTTATCGGGAGCAGTTCTTC
D: -; size: -; V: TRBV7-6; length: 11; J: TRBJ1-1; CDR3: CASSLQNEAFF; DNA: TGTGCCAGCAGCCTACAGAATGAAGCTTTCTTT
D: -; size: -; V: TRBV11-3; length: 16; J: TRBJ1-5; CDR3: CASSLDWAGSGQPQHF; DNA: TGTGCCAGCAGCTTAGATTGGGCGGGGAGCGGTCAGCCCCAGCATTTT
D: TRBD2; size: -; V: TRBV2; length: 16; J: TRBJ2-2; CDR3: CASSARGGASDGELFF; DNA: TGTGCCAGCAGTGCCCGGGGGGGCGCCTCGGACGGGGAGCTGTTTTTT
D: -; size: -; V: TRBV4-3; length: 15; J: TRBJ1-6; CDR3: CVSSQDVTDNSPLHF; DNA: TGCGTCAGCAGCCAAGACGTAACAGATAATTCACCCCTCCACTTT
D: -; size: -; V: TRBV11-2; length: 15; J: TRBJ2-1; CDR3: CASSLVGGTYNEQFF; DNA: TGTGCCAGCAGCTTAGTAGGGGGTACATACAATGAGCAGTTCTTC
D: -; size: -; V: TRBV30; length: 13; J: TRBJ1-1; CDR3: CAWSSTANTEAFF; DNA: TGTGCCTGGAGTTCGACAGCGAACACTGAAGCTTTCTTT
D: TRBD2; size: -; V: TRBV6-6; length: 16; J: TRBJ2-3; CDR3: CASSYSGGGALDTQYF; DNA: TGTGCCAGCAGTTACTCTGGCGGGGGGGCCTTGGATACGCAGTATTTT
D: -; size: -; V: TRBV7-8; length: 14; J: TRBJ1-5; CDR3: CASSPTGLNQPQHF; DNA: TGTGCCAGCAGCCCAACAGGGCTCAATCAGCCCCAGCATTTT
D: -; size: -; V: TRBV7-9; length: 13; J: TRBJ1-1; CDR3: CASSSRGGTEAFF; DNA: TGTGCCAGCAGCTCGAGGGGAGGGACTGAAGCTTTCTTT